This T cell receptor (beta chain) originates from a study of cytomegalovirus exposure and HLA in healthy donors. Both 60 Vbeta primers and 13 Jbeta primers went into the PCR. Data came from immunoSEQ multiplex PCR; TCRdb stores just in-frame clones and leaves some out. The table lists over 85,000 clones, about three quarters of them singletons. This receptor was taken from a woman in her sixties in good health and CMV-seropositive. What was sequenced was PBMCs.

In DNA form, the CDR3 reads TGTGCCAGCAGTTTCTCGACAGGGAAAAACACTGAAGCTTTCTTT. Translated: CASSFSTGKNTEAFF. The V call is TRBV27, the J call TRBJ1-1, with 7 nucleotides matching TRBD1. V was pared by 3 bases and J by 2 bases, with 6 bases of the junction left unmatched. Looked up from germline, CDR1 is MNHEY and CDR2 is SMNVEV (reference sequence). CDR3 length: 15 residues.